A single sample gave rise to the 4 T cell receptor beta chains below, sequenced in a study of naive and memory T cell subsets. Two oligonucleotides, mixed equimolar, formed the beta constant-region primer covering TRBC1 and TRBC2. Four rounds of PCR amplified the ligated cDNA using nested alpha and beta constant-region primers plus SP2. MiXCR was run by TCRdb on the UMI-ligation and nested PCR reads, yielding one entry per CDR3 protein. The sample has about 10,000 distinct CDR3 sequences, 4.5% to 7% seen once. Sequencing input: CD4+ TEMRA cells from blood. Documented subset: effector memory re-expressing CD45RA, CD45RA+ CD27-. Every receptor here comes from a human donor in good health.

A few counts support this clonotype. The rearrangement uses TRBV15 and TRBJ1-5; D is undetermined. The CDR3 contains 19 residues. V was cut by 5 bases and J by 0 bases, with 23 bases left in between. CDR1 and CDR2 (germline): LNHNV, YYDKDF (reference sequence). CDR3 loop: CATSSEYIRVSLSNQPQHF. The CDR3 DNA reads as TGTGCCACCAGCTCCGAGTATATTAGAGTCTCACTTAGCAATCAGCCCCAGCATTTT. Filled out from reference TRBV15 and TRBJ1-5, the complete variable domain reads DAMVIQNPRYQVTQFGKPVTLSCSQTLNHNVMYWYQQKSSQAPKLLFHYYDKDFNNEADTPDNFQSRRPNTSFCFLDIRSPGLGDTAMYLCATSSEYIRVSLSNQPQHFGDGTRLSIL.

As for this clonotype: Just one base apart from a much larger clone, this may be a read error. The chain uses TRBV7-3 and TRBJ2-7, with D perhaps matching TRBD2 (6 bases). CDR1 is SGHTA and CDR2 is FQGTGA in the germline V gene. This CDR3 is built from 15 residues. The CDR3 DNA reads as TGTGTCAGCAGTCGCCATGGCGGGGCCTCCTACGAGCAGTACTTC. Translation: CVSSRHGGASYEQYF.

This clonotype was seen at least ten times. The rearrangement joins TRBV11-3 to TRBJ2-7, with TRBD1 matching 9 bases. The CDR3 is 19 residues long. The J segment lost 2 bases and the V segment lost 3 bases, leaving 17 bases of the junction unmatched. CDR1 and CDR2 from the germline V gene are SGHNT and YENEEA. The CDR3 DNA sequence: TGTGCCAGCAGCTTGGAAAGAGGCTCGCCGGGACAGGGTACCTACGAGCAGTACTTC. This sequence encodes CASSLERGSPGQGTYEQYF.

There are many counts of this clonotype. The chain uses TRBV29-1 and TRBJ1-4, with 7 bases aligning to TRBD1. The CDR3 is made up of 14 amino acids. V lost 5 bases, J lost 8 bases, and 11 bases stayed unmatched. Germline V gene sequence: CDR1 SQVTM, CDR2 ANQGSEA. The CDR3 spells CSVTGARGSEKLFF. The CDR3 bases are TGCAGCGTTACGGGGGCCAGGGGGAGCGAAAAACTGTTTTTT.